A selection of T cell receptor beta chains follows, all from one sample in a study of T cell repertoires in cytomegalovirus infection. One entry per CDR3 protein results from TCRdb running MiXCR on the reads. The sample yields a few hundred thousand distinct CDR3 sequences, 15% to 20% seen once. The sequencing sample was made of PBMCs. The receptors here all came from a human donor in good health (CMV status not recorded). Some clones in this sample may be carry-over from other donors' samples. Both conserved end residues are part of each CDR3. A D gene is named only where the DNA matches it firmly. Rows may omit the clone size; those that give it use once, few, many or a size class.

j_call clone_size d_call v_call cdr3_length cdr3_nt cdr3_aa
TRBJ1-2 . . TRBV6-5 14 TGTGCCAGCAGTAAACAGGGAGCTAACTATGGCTACACCTTC CASSKQGANYGYTF
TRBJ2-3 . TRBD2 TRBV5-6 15 TGTGCCAGCAGCTTGGGACTAGCGGTGGTAGATACGCAGTATTTT CASSLGLAVVDTQYF
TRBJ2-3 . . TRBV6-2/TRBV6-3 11 TGTGTCAGCACAAGGGATCGGACGCAGTATTTT CVSTRDRTQYF
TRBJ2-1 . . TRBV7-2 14 TGTGCCAGCAGCTTCCTATTGGGTCAGGGTGAGCAGTTCTTC CASSFLLGQGEQFF
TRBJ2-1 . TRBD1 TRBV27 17 TGTGCCAGCCGAAATTATAAGACAGGGGCCGCCCACGATGAGCAGTTCTTC CASRNYKTGAAHDEQFF
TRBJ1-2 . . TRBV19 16 TGTGCCAGTAGTACCGCGGTCGGGAAAGCTAACTATGGCTACACCTTC CASSTAVGKANYGYTF
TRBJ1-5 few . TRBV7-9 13 TGTGCCAGCAGCTTAGAAACGAACCAGCCCCAGCATTTT CASSLETNQPQHF
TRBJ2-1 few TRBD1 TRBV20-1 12 TGCAGTGCCAGGACAGGGGTACTAGAGCAGTTCTTC CSARTGVLEQFF
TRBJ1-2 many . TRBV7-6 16 TGTGCCAGCAGCTTAGCGCCCCGCGCCCTGGTCACTGGCTACACCTTC CASSLAPRALVTGYTF
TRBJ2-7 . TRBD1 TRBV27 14 TGTGCCAGCAGTCCACAGGGGCCAACCTACGAGCAGTACTTC CASSPQGPTYEQYF
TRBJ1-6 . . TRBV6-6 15 TGTGCCAGCAGTACCGATTGGAATCTGGATTCACCCCTCCACTTT CASSTDWNLDSPLHF
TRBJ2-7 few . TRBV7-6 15 TGTGCCAGCAGCTCTGAACCCAGACCTCGCGACGAGCAGTACTTC CASSSEPRPRDEQYF
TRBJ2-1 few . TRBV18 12 TGTGCCAGCTCAACTAGAGACAATGAGCAGTTCTTC CASSTRDNEQFF
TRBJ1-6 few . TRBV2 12 TGTGCCAGCAGTGAGGGGGAAATGTCCCTCCACTTT CASSEGEMSLHF
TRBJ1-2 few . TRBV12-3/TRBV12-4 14 TGTGCCAGCAGATTCGGACTGGGACCATATGGCTACACCTTC CASRFGLGPYGYTF
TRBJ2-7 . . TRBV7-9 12 TGTGCCAGCAGCCAGAAAACCTACGAGCAGTACTTC CASSQKTYEQYF
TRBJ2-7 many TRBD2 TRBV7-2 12 TGTGCCAGCAGCCCGCCGGGGGGTAGGCAGTACTTC CASSPPGGRQYF
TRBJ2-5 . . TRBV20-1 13 TGCAGTGCGCCATTCACGGGGCAAGAGACCCAGTACTTC CSAPFTGQETQYF
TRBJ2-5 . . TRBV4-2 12 TGTGCCAGCAGCCAACTAGCAGAGACCCAGTACTTC CASSQLAETQYF
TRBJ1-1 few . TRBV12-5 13 TGTGCTAGTGCAGGACAGCCGAACACTGAAGCTTTCTTT CASAGQPNTEAFF
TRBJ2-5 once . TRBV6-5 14 TGTGCCAGCAGTTACTGGGGGTCCGGGGAGACCCAGTACTTC CASSYWGSGETQYF
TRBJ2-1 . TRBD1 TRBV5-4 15 TGTGCCAGCACCCCCGATCCGGGACAGCACAATGAGCAGTTCTTC CASTPDPGQHNEQFF
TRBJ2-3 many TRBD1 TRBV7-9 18 TGTGCCAGCAGCTCCCGGTTGCTCCCGACAGGGACCACAGATACGCAGTATTTT CASSSRLLPTGTTDTQYF
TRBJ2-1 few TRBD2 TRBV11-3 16 TGTGCCAGCAGCCCAGGACTAGCGGGAGCTGACAATGAGCAGTTCTTC CASSPGLAGADNEQFF
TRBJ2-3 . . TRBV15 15 TGTGCCACCAGCAGAGTCGGGGTGAGCACAGATACGCAGTATTTT CATSRVGVSTDTQYF
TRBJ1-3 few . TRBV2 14 TGTGCCAGCAGTGAGACAGGCTCTGGAAACACCATATATTTT CASSETGSGNTIYF
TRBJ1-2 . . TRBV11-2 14 TGTGCCAGCAGCTTAGCCAGTATTGTCTATGGCTACACCTTC CASSLASIVYGYTF
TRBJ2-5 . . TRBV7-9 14 TGTGCCAGCAGCTCCGACAGGTATCAAGAGACCCGGTACTTC CASSSDRYQETRYF
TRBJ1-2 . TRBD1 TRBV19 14 TGTGCCAGCAAACCGACAGGGGGCGTGGATGGCTACACCTTC CASKPTGGVDGYTF
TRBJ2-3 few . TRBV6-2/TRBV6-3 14 TGTGCCAGCAGTTACCGCGGGGATCGGGATACGCAGTATTTT CASSYRGDRDTQYF
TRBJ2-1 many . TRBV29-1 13 TGCAGCGTTGAAGGATGGCAGGACAATGAGCAGTTCTTC CSVEGWQDNEQFF
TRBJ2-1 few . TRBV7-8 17 TGTGCCAGCAGCTCCCTAGGGCGGGCAGGGCGGCGGAATGAGCAGTTCTTC CASSSLGRAGRRNEQFF
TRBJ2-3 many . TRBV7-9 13 TGTGCCAGCAGCCAGTCGGAGGGCCATACGCAGTATTTT CASSQSEGHTQYF
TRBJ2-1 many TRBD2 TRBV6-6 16 TGTGCCAGCAGTTACTCCGTGGCTAGCGGGAACAATGAGCAGTTCTTC CASSYSVASGNNEQFF
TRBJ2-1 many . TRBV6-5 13 TGTGCCAGCAGTTACCTAGGCTCCGGTGAGCAGTTCTTC CASSYLGSGEQFF
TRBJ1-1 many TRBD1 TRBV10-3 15 TGTGCCATCAGTGAGTCTGACAGGGGCAGTTCTGAAGCTTTCTTT CAISESDRGSSEAFF
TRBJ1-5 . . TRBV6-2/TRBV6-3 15 TGTGCCAGCAGCCGTCTCGTAGGGGATCGTCAGCCCCAGCATTTT CASSRLVGDRQPQHF
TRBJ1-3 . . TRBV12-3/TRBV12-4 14 TGTGCCAGCAGTAAGGGGTACTCTGGAAACACCATATATTTT CASSKGYSGNTIYF
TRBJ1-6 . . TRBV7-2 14 TGTGCCAGCAGCCCCAGAGGGAATAATTCACCCCTCCACTTT CASSPRGNNSPLHF
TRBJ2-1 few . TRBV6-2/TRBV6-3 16 TGTGCCAGCAGAACCGGGGTCGGTGGGACTCCCAAGGAGCAGTTCTTC CASRTGVGGTPKEQFF
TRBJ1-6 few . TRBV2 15 TGTGCCAGCAGTGAGTGGCGAGGGACGCGTTCACCCCTCCACTTT CASSEWRGTRSPLHF